The 31 T cell receptor beta chains in this list originate from one sample, sequenced in a study of technical replicates of blood from several donors. Profiled with immunoSEQ multiplex PCR; TCRdb holds only in-frame clones, not every one. The repertoire holds about 81,000 clones, with 95% as singletons. The sample consisted of T cells isolated from PBMCs. The receptors shown here come from a human donor in good health.

This chain joins TRBV4-1 and TRBJ2-1, with 12 positions matching TRBD2. CDR3 length equals 15 residues. The germline CDR1 and CDR2 sequences are MGHRA and YSYEKL. V lost 4 bases, J lost 7 bases, and 5 bases stayed unmatched. CDR3 sequence reads: CASSPLAGGGNEQFF. CDR3 bases: TGCGCCAGCAGCCCGCTAGCGGGAGGGGGAAATGAGCAGTTCTTC.

The rearrangement joins TRBV30 to TRBJ1-2; D is unclear. V was pared by 3 bases and J by 0 bases, with 11 bases between. CDR1 and CDR2 from the germline V gene are GTSNPN and SVGIG (reference sequence). The CDR3 runs to 14 residues. The DNA for the CDR3 is TGTGCCTGGAGGGAGGAGGGAACTAACTATGGCTACACCTTC. This codes for CAWREEGTNYGYTF. The full variable domain, in which reference TRBV30 and TRBJ1-2 provide the parts outside the CDR3, is SQTIHQWPATLVQPVGSPLSLECTVEGTSNPNLYWYRQAAGRGLQLLFYSVGIGQISSEVPQNLSASRPQDRQFILSSKKLLLSDSGFYLCAWREEGTNYGYTFGSGTRLTVV.

CDR3 in amino acids: CASSWYRVPPRNIQYF. As DNA, the CDR3 is TGTGCCAGCAGCTGGTACCGGGTTCCCCCCCGAAACATTCAGTACTTC. The chain combines TRBV11-2 with TRBJ2-4, with D uncertain. V lost 4 bases, J lost 6 bases, and 19 bases lay in between. The CDR3 has 16 amino acids. Looked up from germline, CDR1 is SGHAT and CDR2 is FQNNGV.

This clone has just one count. V usage is TRBV6-5 and J usage is TRBJ1-4; D is unclear. CDR1 MNHEY and CDR2 SVGAGI come from the germline V gene. The CDR3 runs to 13 residues. V shed 6 bases and J shed 3 bases, with 8 bases lying between them. CDR3 bases: TGTGCCAGCAGCCCACTGGCTAATGAAAAACTGTTTTTT. Protein product: CASSPLANEKLFF.

The chain joins TRBV29-1 to TRBJ1-3; TRBD1 is a possible D gene (6 bases). CDR3 length: 14 amino acids. Between the trimmed V and J ends, which lost 6 bases and 2 bases, there was a span of 14 bases. CDR1 is SQVTM, CDR2 ANQGSEA, per germline. CDR3 protein: CSVRTVNPGNTIYF. CDR3 bases: TGCAGCGTGCGGACAGTCAACCCTGGAAACACCATATATTTT.

The chain uses TRBV28 and TRBJ1-2, with a possible D match to TRBD1 (6 bases). V was cut by 6 bases and J by 6 bases, with 23 bases left in between. Looked up from germline, CDR1 is MDHEN and CDR2 is SYDVKM. The CDR3 sequence is 16 residues long. CDR3 sequence (DNA): TGTGCCAGCAGCGTCCAATGGCATGGGGGCGCGGATGGCTACACCTTC. It translates to CASSVQWHGGADGYTF.

V and J are TRBV2 and TRBJ1-2; TRBD1 agrees at 8 bases. J gave up 1 base and V 2 bases, and 6 bases lay outside the gene matches. CDR3 length: 16 residues. CDR1 and CDR2 (germline): SNHLY, FYNNEI. CDR3 protein: CASSEPRTGFNYGYTF. As DNA, the CDR3 is TGTGCCAGCAGTGAACCAAGGACAGGGTTTAACTATGGCTACACCTTC.

J is TRBJ1-5 and V is TRBV19, with D maybe TRBD1 (5 bases). Between the trimmed V and J ends, which lost 7 bases and 5 bases, there was a span of 18 bases. The length of the CDR3 is 15 residues. The V gene's germline CDR1 is LNHDA and CDR2 SQIVND (reference sequence). The DNA for the CDR3 is TGTGCCAGTAACCCACAAGGACAAGAGGATCAGCCCCAGCATTTT. It translates to CASNPQGQEDQPQHF.

J is TRBJ1-3 and V is TRBV11-3; D perhaps matches TRBD1 (6 bases). Trimming took 5 bases from V and 1 from J, leaving 12 bases between them. Per germline, CDR1 SGHNT and CDR2 YENEEA. This CDR3 spans 15 amino acids. Written as DNA, the CDR3 is TGTGCCAGCAGCGACACAGGGAATTCTGGAAACACCATATATTTT. Translated: CASSDTGNSGNTIYF.

The chain is built from TRBV19 and TRBJ2-7, with 8 positions matching TRBD2. V dropped 6 bases and J dropped 4; count of bases not matched to a gene: 2. The CDR3 consists of 12 residues. Germline loops: CDR1 LNHDA, CDR2 SQIVND (reference sequence). The CDR3, as DNA: TGTGCCAGTAGAGGACTAGCTTACGAGCAGTACTTC. Translation gives CASRGLAYEQYF.

This CDR3 is CATSGGLALSLGTQYF. The CDR3 coding sequence is TGTGCCACCAGCGGGGGACTAGCCCTATCTTTAGGGACCCAGTACTTC. The V and J genes are TRBV15 and TRBJ2-5, with TRBD2 matching over 9 bases. The CDR3 has 16 residues. V was pared by 5 bases and J by 7 bases, with 14 bases of the junction left unmatched. The germline V gene has CDR1 LNHNV and CDR2 YYDKDF (reference sequence).

This clone was counted between two and nine times. This sequence joins TRBV4-2 and TRBJ1-1; 7 bases align to TRBD1. CDR1 and CDR2 (germline): LGHNA, YNFKEQ. This CDR3 has 14 amino acids. With 1 base clipped from V and 1 base from J, the junction kept 0 bases outside the gene matches. The CDR3 DNA is TGTGCCAGCAGCCAAGGACAGGGGAACACTGAAGCTTTCTTT. The encoded protein is CASSQGQGNTEAFF.

The V gene is TRBV6-6, the J gene TRBJ1-1; 10 nucleotides align to TRBD1. The CDR3 loop spans 16 amino acids. Trimming took 5 bases from V and 5 from J; bases not matched to a gene: 11. Germline CDR1 reads MNHNY; CDR2 reads SVGAGI (reference sequence). This CDR3 is CASSRGQGPTGTEAFF. CDR3 nucleotide sequence: TGTGCCAGCAGTCGGGGACAGGGGCCAACAGGGACTGAAGCTTTCTTT.

The chain is built from TRBV10-1 and TRBJ2-3, with 7 bases lining up with TRBD2. CDR1 is WNHNN and CDR2 is SYGVQD in the germline V gene (reference sequence). The CDR3 contains 17 residues. After removal of 0 bases from V and 10 bases from J, the junction contained 16 bases not matched to a gene. CDR3 coding DNA: TGCGCCAGCAGTGAGTCGACCCGGGACTACCGCAATCGGGCGCAGTATTTT. Translated, it gives CASSESTRDYRNRAQYF.

V gene TRBV6-5 combines with J gene TRBJ1-2; 8 nucleotides line up with TRBD1. CDR1 and CDR2 (germline): MNHEY, SVGAGI. This CDR3 has 16 amino acids. V lost 2 bases and J lost 5; bases outside the gene matches: 10. Written as DNA, the CDR3 is TGTGCCAGCAGTTACCCGGACAGGGCCGGGAGGTATGGCTACACCTTC. Translating it yields CASSYPDRAGRYGYTF.

The rearrangement uses TRBV7-3 and TRBJ2-1, with TRBD2 matching over 9 bases. The germline CDR1 and CDR2 sequences are SGHTA and FQGTGA. This CDR3 comprises 15 residues. Unmatched junction bases numbered 3, after V lost 2 bases and J lost 4 bases. The CDR3 here is CASSLAGGPYNEQFF. As DNA, the CDR3 is TGTGCCAGCAGCTTAGCGGGAGGGCCTTACAATGAGCAGTTCTTC.

The chain joins TRBV30 to TRBJ2-2, with TRBD2 matching over 7 bases. Looked up from germline, CDR1 is GTSNPN and CDR2 is SVGIG (reference sequence). J lost 2 bases, V lost 2 bases, and 8 bases had no gene match. The CDR3 sequence is 16 residues long. As DNA, the CDR3 is TGTGCCTGGAGTAGAGCTAGCGGATTAAACACCGGGGAGCTGTTTTTT. It specifies CAWSRASGLNTGELFF.

This chain links TRBV4-2 with TRBJ2-1, with D possibly matching TRBD1 (6 bases). V lost 1 base to trimming and J lost 9 bases, with 13 bases between them. CDR3 length: 14 amino acids. The germline gives CDR1 LGHNA, CDR2 YNFKEQ. CDR3 in DNA: TGTGCCAGCAGCCAAGTAATGGGGACAAGTGAGCAGTTCTTC. Its protein product is CASSQVMGTSEQFF.

V is TRBV4-1 and J is TRBJ2-1; D remains unclear. V was clipped by 3 bases and J by 1 base, with 19 bases between them. The CDR3 covers 18 residues. The germline V gene encodes CDR1 MGHRA and CDR2 YSYEKL. CDR3: CASSHHGGPERSYNEQFF. In nucleotides, the CDR3 is TGCGCCAGCAGCCATCACGGCGGCCCCGAAAGGTCCTACAATGAGCAGTTCTTC.

The chain employs TRBV30 and TRBJ2-7, with 9 nucleotides matching TRBD1. Losses at the gene ends were 8 bases for V and 1 base for J; bases not matched to a gene: 6. The CDR3 has 13 amino acids. Germline-derived CDR1 and CDR2 are GTSNPN and SVGIG (reference sequence). The CDR3 bases are TGTGCCGGAACGACAGGGGGATCCTACGAGCAGTACTTC. Amino acid sequence: CAGTTGGSYEQYF.

The chain combines TRBV9 with TRBJ2-2; 10 bases are a match to TRBD2. In germline, CDR1 is SGDLS, CDR2 YYNGEE. V shed 7 bases, J shed 4 bases, and the junction held 7 bases outside the gene matches. The CDR3 length is 15 residues. In DNA form, the CDR3 reads TGTGCCAGCTCTAGCCTAGCGGGAGCCACCGGGGAGCTGTTTTTT. Residues: CASSSLAGATGELFF.

The gene calls are TRBV15 and TRBJ2-7, with a possible D match to TRBD1 (6 bases). The CDR3 runs 14 residues. The V gene lost 5 bases and the J gene lost 3 bases, with 14 bases spanning the gap. Germline loops: CDR1 LNHNV, CDR2 YYDKDF (reference sequence). The CDR3 region is CATSGTNDLYEQYF. CDR3 nucleotide sequence: TGTGCCACCAGCGGGACAAACGACCTCTACGAGCAGTACTTC. Full variable domain (missing parts from reference TRBV15 and TRBJ2-7): DAMVIQNPRYQVTQFGKPVTLSCSQTLNHNVMYWYQQKSSQAPKLLFHYYDKDFNNEADTPDNFQSRRPNTSFCFLDIRSPGLGDTAMYLCATSGTNDLYEQYFGPGTRLTVT.

The V and J genes are TRBV11-2 and TRBJ1-2; no clear D. V lost 2 bases to trimming and J lost 8 bases, with 9 bases between them. From germline, CDR1 is SGHAT and CDR2 FQNNGV. The CDR3 consists of 12 residues. CDR3: CASSLREEGYTF. CDR3 coding DNA: TGTGCCAGCAGCTTACGGGAAGAGGGCTACACCTTC.

The J gene is TRBJ1-5, the V gene TRBV27; D may be TRBD1 (5 bases). Trimming took off 5 bases at V and 5 bases at J, with 13 bases between the two ends. CDR1 and CDR2 from the germline V gene are MNHEY and SMNVEV (reference sequence). The CDR3 runs 14 residues. The CDR3 sequence is CASSRGVGDQPQHF. DNA of the CDR3: TGTGCCAGCAGTCGGGGGGTGGGGGATCAGCCCCAGCATTTT.

The chain is built from TRBV6-1 and TRBJ2-7; possibly TRBD1 for D (5 bases). The CDR3 consists of 16 residues. The ends were cut back, 4 bases at V and 3 bases at J, with 19 bases in the middle. Germline V lookup: CDR1 MNHNS, CDR2 SASEGT. CDR3 region: CASSGFGGHSFYEQYF. CDR3 coding DNA: TGTGCCAGCAGTGGGTTCGGTGGACATAGCTTCTACGAGCAGTACTTC.

The rearrangement uses TRBV5-6 and TRBJ1-2, with 7 nucleotides matching TRBD1. J lost 5 bases, V lost 5 bases, and 6 bases had no gene match. The CDR3 loop spans 13 amino acids. Germline V gene sequence: CDR1 SGHDT, CDR2 YYEEEE. The CDR3 nucleotides are TGTGCCAGCAGGTTAACAGGGGAATATGGCTACACCTTC. Its protein is CASRLTGEYGYTF.

This sequence joins TRBV6-5 and TRBJ1-2, with D uncertain. Per the germline V gene, CDR1 is MNHEY and CDR2 is SVGAGI. CDR3 size: 13 residues. Trimming took 2 bases from V and 8 from J, leaving 12 bases between them. The CDR3 reads CASSYLDEEGYTF. The CDR3 nucleotides read TGTGCCAGCAGTTACCTAGACGAAGAAGGCTACACCTTC.

This sequence joins TRBV27 and TRBJ2-7, with D possibly matching TRBD2 (6 bases). Germline V gives CDR1 MNHEY, CDR2 SMNVEV (reference sequence). This CDR3 contains 15 residues. V lost 8 bases to trimming and J lost 0 bases, with 17 bases between them. CDR3 DNA: TGTGCCAGCGGGCTCGGAGGGAAGGGCTCCTACGAGCAGTACTTC. Translating gives CASGLGGKGSYEQYF.

This chain joins TRBV30 and TRBJ2-3; 8 bases align to TRBD2. The germline gives CDR1 GTSNPN, CDR2 SVGIG (reference sequence). The CDR3 totals 15 residues. J was trimmed by 4 bases and V by 2 bases; bases with no gene match: 8. The CDR3 loop is CAWSRGGIRSDTQYF. The CDR3 DNA is TGTGCCTGGAGTCGGGGGGGGATAAGGTCAGATACGCAGTATTTT.

The chain combines TRBV27 with TRBJ2-7; tentative D call: TRBD1 (6 bases). Germline lookup yields CDR1 MNHEY and CDR2 SMNVEV (reference sequence). The V gene lost 9 bases and the J gene lost 2 bases, with 23 bases spanning the gap. CDR3 length equals 16 residues. CDR3 in amino acids: CARDPTGTSRPYEQYF. As DNA, the CDR3 is TGTGCCAGGGATCCCACAGGGACCTCCAGGCCCTACGAGCAGTACTTC.

The chain couples TRBV9 to TRBJ1-3, with D possibly matching TRBD1 (5 bases). Germline V gene data show CDR1 as SGDLS and CDR2 as YYNGEE. V was pared by 4 bases and J by 0 bases, with 8 bases between. This CDR3 spans 14 amino acids. CDR3 residues: CASSPGVSGNTIYF. The CDR3 nucleotides read TGTGCCAGCAGCCCGGGGGTCTCTGGAAACACCATATATTTT.